This T cell receptor beta chain is from a study of T cells in Graves' hyperthyroidism and ophthalmopathy. This clonotype occurred many times. Germline V CDR1 and CDR2: MDHEN, SYDVKM. CDR3 size: 12 residues. V lost 5 bases and J lost 4, with 8 bases in between. Exclusion followed for patients with uncontrolled infection, other autoimmune disease, pregnancy or lactation. Amplification targeted TCR beta CDR3 regions from RNA transcripts. HTBI primers were employed in a first-round RT-PCR of the TCR CDR3. TCRdb used MiXCR to reprocess the multiplex PCR reads, holding one entry per CDR3 protein. The data show around 420,000 distinct CDR3 sequences, 15% to 19% seen once.

Sequencing was performed on blood. The origin of this receptor is a young woman with Graves' hyperthyroidism. The chain joins TRBV28 to TRBJ2-5; the D gene is possibly TRBD2 (6 bases). CDR3 nucleotides: TGTGCCAGCAGTGGAGGGACAGAGACCCAGTACTTC. It yields the protein CASSGGTETQYF.